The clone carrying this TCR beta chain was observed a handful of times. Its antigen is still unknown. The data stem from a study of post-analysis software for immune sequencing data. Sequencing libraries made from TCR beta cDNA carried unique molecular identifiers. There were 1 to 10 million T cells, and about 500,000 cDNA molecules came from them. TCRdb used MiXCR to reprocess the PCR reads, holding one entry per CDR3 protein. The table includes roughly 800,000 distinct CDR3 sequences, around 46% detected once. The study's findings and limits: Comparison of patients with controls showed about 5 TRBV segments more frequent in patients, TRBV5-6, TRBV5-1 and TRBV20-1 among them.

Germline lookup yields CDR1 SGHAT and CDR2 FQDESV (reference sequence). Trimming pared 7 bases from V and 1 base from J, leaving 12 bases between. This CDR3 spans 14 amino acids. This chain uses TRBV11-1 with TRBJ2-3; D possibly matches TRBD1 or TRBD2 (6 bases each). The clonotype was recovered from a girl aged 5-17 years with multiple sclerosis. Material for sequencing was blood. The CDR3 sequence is CASNLRGGTDTQYF. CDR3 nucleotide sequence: TGTGCCAGCAACTTGAGGGGGGGCACAGATACGCAGTATTTT.